This T cell receptor beta chain comes out of a study of blood T cell repertoires in COVID-19. Study overall: Sources were T cells, B-cell-depleted T cells, or PBMCs; the material itself was cDNA or gDNA.

Original processing notes: Amplification from reference gene primers served as the basis for estimated nucleated cell counts. TCRdb's table, derived via immunoSEQ multiplex PCR, lists solely in-frame clones and lacks some. V, J and clone size are taken as reported in that table, and D and trimming were inferred from the DNA itself. There are just over 150,000 clones in the sample; about 93% occur only once, and 3.5% to 5% lies in the top ten. This CDR3 is 14 amino acids long. The receptor was isolated from a woman in her forties or fifties with acute or convalescent COVID-19. The source material was peripheral blood. The genes are TRBV21-1 and TRBJ1-5; TRBD1, the table's D call, lacks a check against the DNA. TRBV21-1 is recorded as a pseudogene. The CDR3 is CASSKVAANQPQHF. Written as DNA, the CDR3 is TGTGCCAGCAGCAAAGTGGCCGCTAATCAGCCCCAGCATTTT.